This TCR beta chain originates from a study of human T cells and chemical hapten exposure. Whole-study findings and limits: The study found that DPC sensitization did not change TCRs above 1 in 1000 frequency.

Unfractionated whole blood yielded the extracted total RNA. The library gave individual cDNA molecules unique molecular identifiers. Authors' data handling: The number of TCRs in each sample had a median of approximately 93,000 and spanned about 23,224 to 700,000. TCRdb re-called the 5' RACE reads with MiXCR, one entry per CDR3 protein. For this entry, the V and J calls and clone size follow TCRdb and not the study's own pipeline. Of more than 75,000 distinct CDR3 sequences detected, approximately 15% appear once; the ten largest clones hold under 7.5%. This CDR3 spans 15 amino acids. CDR1 and CDR2 (germline): SGHTA, FQGNSA. The V end was cut by 7 bases, the J end by 0 bases, with 13 bases between. This clonotype was seen ten or more times. Its target is unknown.

This clonotype was sampled from a female donor in good health. This sequence joins TRBV7-2 and TRBJ1-3, with D possibly matching TRBD1 (6 bases). This CDR3 is CASTATGLSGNTIYF. CDR3 nucleotides: TGTGCCAGCACCGCAACAGGGCTCTCTGGAAACACCATATATTTT. Variable domain in full (rest from reference TRBV7-2 and TRBJ1-3): GAGVSQSPSNKVTEKGKDVELRCDPISGHTALYWYRQSLGQGLEFLIYFQGNSAPDKSGLPSDRFSAERTGGSVSTLTIQRTQQEDSAVYLCASTATGLSGNTIYFGEGSWLTVV.